This T cell receptor (beta chain) stems from a study of OX40 agonist ivuxolimab in advanced cancers. Whole-study findings and limits: Researchers report that CD8+ T cells had, on average, more expanded clones than CD4+. Nonresponders, in some cases, also had low normalized T-cell clonal expansion.

Measured with immunoSEQ multiplex PCR; TCRdb has only the in-frame clones, and not every one. The sample has some 77,000 clones, approximately 90% seen once; the top ten hold around 4.4%. To note about this clone: Its antigen is as yet unknown.

The CDR3 runs 15 residues. Germline V gives CDR1 MDHEN, CDR2 SYDVKM. The V gene lost 1 base and the J gene lost 5 bases, with 14 bases spanning the gap. This TCR derives from an adult with an advanced solid tumor such as melanoma, head and neck, liver or kidney cancer. This chain links TRBV28 with TRBJ1-1; tentative D call: TRBD1 (5 bases). The sequencing here drew on CD4+ or CD8+ T cells sorted from blood, taken in a trial of the OX40 agonist ivuxolimab. This CDR3 reads CASSLLFQGGTEAFF. In DNA form, the CDR3 reads TGTGCCAGCAGTTTATTATTCCAGGGCGGGACTGAAGCTTTCTTT.